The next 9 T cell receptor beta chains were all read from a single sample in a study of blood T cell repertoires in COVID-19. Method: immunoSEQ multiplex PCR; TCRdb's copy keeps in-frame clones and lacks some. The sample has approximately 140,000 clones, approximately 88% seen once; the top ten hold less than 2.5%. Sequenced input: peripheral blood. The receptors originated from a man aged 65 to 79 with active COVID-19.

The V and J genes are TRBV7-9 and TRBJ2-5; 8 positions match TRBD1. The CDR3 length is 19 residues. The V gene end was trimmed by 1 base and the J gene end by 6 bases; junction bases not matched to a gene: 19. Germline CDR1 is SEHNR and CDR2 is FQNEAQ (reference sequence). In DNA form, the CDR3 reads TGTGCCAGCAGCTTAGAATTGGGATGGCGGGCAGGGGGCATAAAGACCCAGTACTTC. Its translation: CASSLELGWRAGGIKTQYF.

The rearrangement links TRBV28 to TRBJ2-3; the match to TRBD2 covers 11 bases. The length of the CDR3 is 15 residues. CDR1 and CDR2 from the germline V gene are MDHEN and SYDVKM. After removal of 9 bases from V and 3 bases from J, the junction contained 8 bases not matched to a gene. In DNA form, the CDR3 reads TGTGCCAGTAGCCCGGGACTAGCGGTTACAGATACGCAGTATTTT. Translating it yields CASSPGLAVTDTQYF.

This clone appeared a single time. CDR3 sequence (DNA): TGTGCCAGTATGCGTGCTGGAAACACCATATATTTT. Its protein product is CASMRAGNTIYF. The chain employs TRBV19 and TRBJ1-3; D gene ambiguous. Trimming removed 7 bases from V and 2 bases from J, with 6 bases in between. The CDR3 is made up of 12 amino acids. Germline V CDR1 and CDR2: LNHDA, SQIVND (reference sequence).

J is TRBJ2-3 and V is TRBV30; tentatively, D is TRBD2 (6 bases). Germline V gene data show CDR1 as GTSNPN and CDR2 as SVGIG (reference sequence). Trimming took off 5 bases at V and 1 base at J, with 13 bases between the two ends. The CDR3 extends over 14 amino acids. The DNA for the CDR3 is TGTGCCTGGGGGAAGGCTAGCGGCACAGATACGCAGTATTTT. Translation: CAWGKASGTDTQYF.

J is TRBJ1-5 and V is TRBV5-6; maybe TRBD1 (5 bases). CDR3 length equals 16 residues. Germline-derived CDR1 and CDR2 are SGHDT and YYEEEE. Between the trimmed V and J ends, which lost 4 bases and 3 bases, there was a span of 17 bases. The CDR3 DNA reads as TGTGCCAGCAGCCCGGGGGGGACCAAGACCAATCAGCCCCAGCATTTT. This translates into CASSPGGTKTNQPQHF.

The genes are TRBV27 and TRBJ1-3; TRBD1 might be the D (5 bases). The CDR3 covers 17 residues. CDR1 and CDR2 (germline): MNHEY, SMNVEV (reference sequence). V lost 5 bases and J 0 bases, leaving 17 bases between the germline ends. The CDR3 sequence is CASSQPGGDSSGNTIYF. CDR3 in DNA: TGTGCCAGCAGTCAACCCGGTGGCGACAGCTCTGGAAACACCATATATTTT.

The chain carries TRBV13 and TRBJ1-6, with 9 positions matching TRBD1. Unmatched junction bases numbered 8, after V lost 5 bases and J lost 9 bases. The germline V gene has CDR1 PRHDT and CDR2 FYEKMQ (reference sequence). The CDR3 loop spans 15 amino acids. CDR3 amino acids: CASSGGTGKFSPLHF. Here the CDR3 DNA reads TGTGCCAGCAGCGGAGGGACAGGGAAATTTTCACCCCTCCACTTT.

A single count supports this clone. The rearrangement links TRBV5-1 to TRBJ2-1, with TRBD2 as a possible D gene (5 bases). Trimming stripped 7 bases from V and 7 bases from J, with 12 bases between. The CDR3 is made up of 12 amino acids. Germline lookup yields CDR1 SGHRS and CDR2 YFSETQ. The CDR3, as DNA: TGCGCCAGCGGTCTGAGCGGAAATGAGCAGTTCTTC. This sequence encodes CASGLSGNEQFF.

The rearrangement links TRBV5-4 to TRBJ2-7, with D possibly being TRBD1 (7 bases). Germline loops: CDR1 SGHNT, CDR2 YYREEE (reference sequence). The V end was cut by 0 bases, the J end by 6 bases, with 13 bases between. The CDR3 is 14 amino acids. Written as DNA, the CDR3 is TGTGCCAGCAGCTTGGTTGGAGGGGGCGGCGAGCAGTACTTC. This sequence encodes CASSLVGGGGEQYF. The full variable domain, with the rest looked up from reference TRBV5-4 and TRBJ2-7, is ETGVTQSPTHLIKTRGQQVTLRCSSQSGHNTVSWYQQALGQGPQFIFQYYREEENGRGNFPPRFSGLQFPNYSSELNVNALELDDSALYLCASSLVGGGGEQYFGPGTRLTVT.